This T cell receptor (beta chain) was recorded in a study of shared clonotypes between healthy human individuals. This CDR3 has 13 amino acids. Trimming removed 3 bases at V and 7 bases at J, with 12 bases between. CDR1 and CDR2 (germline): MNHEY, SVGAGI. Sequenced by immunoSEQ multiplex PCR; TCRdb stores in-frame clones only, minus some. The sample has approximately 980,000 clones, around three quarters seen once; the top ten hold about 1.5%. This clonotype originated in a man younger than 35 in good health. The sequenced sample was memory CD4+ T cells sorted from blood. Regarding subset: CD45RA-negative fraction. V usage is TRBV6-5 and J usage is TRBJ1-2; D unclear. CDR3 region: CASSYGVEAGYTF. Written as DNA, the CDR3 is TGTGCCAGCAGTTATGGGGTAGAAGCTGGCTACACCTTC.